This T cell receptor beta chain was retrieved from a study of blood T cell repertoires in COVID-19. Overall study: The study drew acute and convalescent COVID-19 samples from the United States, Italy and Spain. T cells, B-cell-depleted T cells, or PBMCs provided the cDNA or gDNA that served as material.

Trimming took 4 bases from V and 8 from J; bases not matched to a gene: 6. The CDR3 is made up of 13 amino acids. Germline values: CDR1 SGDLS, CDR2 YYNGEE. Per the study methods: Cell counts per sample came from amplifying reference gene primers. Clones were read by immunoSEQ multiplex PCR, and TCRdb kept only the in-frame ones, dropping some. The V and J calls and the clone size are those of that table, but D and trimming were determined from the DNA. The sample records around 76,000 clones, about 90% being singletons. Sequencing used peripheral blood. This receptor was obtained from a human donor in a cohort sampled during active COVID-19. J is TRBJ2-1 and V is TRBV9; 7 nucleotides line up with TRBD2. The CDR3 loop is CASSKGLVDEQFF. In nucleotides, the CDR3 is TGTGCCAGCAGCAAAGGACTAGTCGATGAGCAGTTCTTC.